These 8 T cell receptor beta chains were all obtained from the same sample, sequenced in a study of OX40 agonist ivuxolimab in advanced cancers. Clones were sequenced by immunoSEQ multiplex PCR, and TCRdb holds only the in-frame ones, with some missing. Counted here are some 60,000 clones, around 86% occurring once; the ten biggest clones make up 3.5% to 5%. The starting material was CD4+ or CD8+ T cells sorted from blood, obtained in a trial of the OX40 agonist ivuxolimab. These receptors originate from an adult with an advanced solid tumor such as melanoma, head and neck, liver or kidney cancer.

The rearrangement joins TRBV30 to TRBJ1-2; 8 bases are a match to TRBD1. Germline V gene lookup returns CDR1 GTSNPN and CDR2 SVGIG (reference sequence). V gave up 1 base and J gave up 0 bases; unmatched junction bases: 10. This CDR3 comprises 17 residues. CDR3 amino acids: CAWSGGTGFGANYGYTF. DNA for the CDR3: TGTGCCTGGAGTGGGGGGACAGGCTTTGGGGCTAACTATGGCTACACCTTC.

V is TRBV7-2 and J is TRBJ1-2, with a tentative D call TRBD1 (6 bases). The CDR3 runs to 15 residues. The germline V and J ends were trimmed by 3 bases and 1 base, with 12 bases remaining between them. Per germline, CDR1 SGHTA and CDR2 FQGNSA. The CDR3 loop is CASSFSGDLNYGYTF. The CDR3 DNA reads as TGTGCCAGCAGCTTCTCAGGGGACCTTAACTATGGCTACACCTTC.

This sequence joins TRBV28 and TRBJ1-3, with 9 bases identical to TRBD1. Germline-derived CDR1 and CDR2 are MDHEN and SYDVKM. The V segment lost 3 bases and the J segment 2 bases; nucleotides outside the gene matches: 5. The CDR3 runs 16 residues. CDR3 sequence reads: CASSFGDRVPGNTIYF. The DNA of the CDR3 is TGTGCCAGCAGTTTCGGGGACAGGGTGCCTGGAAACACCATATATTTT. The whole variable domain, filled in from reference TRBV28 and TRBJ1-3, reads DVKVTQSSRYLVKRTGEKVFLECVQDMDHENMFWYRQDPGLGLRLIYFSYDVKMKEKGDIPEGYSVSREKKERFSLILESASTNQTSMYLCASSFGDRVPGNTIYFGEGSWLTVV.

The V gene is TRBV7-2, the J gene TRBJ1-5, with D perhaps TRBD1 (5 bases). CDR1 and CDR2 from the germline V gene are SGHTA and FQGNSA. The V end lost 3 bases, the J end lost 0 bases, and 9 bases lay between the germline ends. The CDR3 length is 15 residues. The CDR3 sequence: CASSLGTDSNQPQHF. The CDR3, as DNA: TGTGCCAGCAGCTTGGGGACGGATAGCAATCAGCCCCAGCATTTT. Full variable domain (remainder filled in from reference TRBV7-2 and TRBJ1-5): GAGVSQSPSNKVTEKGKDVELRCDPISGHTALYWYRQSLGQGLEFLIYFQGNSAPDKSGLPSDRFSAERTGGSVSTLTIQRTQQEDSAVYLCASSLGTDSNQPQHFGDGTRLSIL.

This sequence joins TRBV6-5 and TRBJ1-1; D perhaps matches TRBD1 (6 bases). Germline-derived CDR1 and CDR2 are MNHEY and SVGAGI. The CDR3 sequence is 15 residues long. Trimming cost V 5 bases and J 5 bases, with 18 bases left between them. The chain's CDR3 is CASSRSGQLRTEAFF. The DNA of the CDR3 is TGTGCCAGCAGTCGCTCCGGACAGCTTAGAACTGAAGCTTTCTTT.

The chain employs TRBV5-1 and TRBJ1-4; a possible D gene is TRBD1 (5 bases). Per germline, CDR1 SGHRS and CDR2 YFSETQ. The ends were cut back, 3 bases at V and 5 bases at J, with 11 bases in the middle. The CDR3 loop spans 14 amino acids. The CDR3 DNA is TGCGCCAGCAGCTCCTCCCAGGGCAATGAAAAACTGTTTTTT. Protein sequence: CASSSSQGNEKLFF.

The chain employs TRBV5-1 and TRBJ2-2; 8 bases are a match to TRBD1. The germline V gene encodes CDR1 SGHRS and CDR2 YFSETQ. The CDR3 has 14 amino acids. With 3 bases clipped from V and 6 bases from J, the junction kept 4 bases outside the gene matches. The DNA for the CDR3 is TGCGCCAGCAGCTGGAAGGACAGGGCCGGGGAGCTGTTTTTT. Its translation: CASSWKDRAGELFF.

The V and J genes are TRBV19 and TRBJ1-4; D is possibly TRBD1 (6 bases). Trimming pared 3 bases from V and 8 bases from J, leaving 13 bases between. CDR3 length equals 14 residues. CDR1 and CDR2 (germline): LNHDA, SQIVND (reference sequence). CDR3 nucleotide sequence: TGTGCCAGTAGTATTACTAGACAGGAGGAAAAACTGTTTTTT. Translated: CASSITRQEEKLFF.